This T cell receptor (beta chain) was profiled in a study of shared clonotypes between healthy human individuals. Study-level findings and limits: Specimens sampled were limited to blood, with tissue repertoires likely differing. Across subsets, estimated richness was generally greater for naive than for memory populations.

An even split of each subset's genomic DNA across several immunoSEQ plates was performed. Only in-frame clones appear in the TCRdb table, and some are missing; sequencing was by immunoSEQ multiplex PCR. The sample consists of approximately 1.5 million clones, roughly 98% of them appearing once. This CDR3 region has 16 residues. J lost 5 bases, V lost 7 bases, and 11 bases had no gene match. Germline CDR1 and CDR2: LNHDA and SQIVND (reference sequence). To note about this clone: The antigen remains undetermined.

The chain recombines TRBV19 with TRBJ2-2, with TRBD2 matching 9 bases. The sequencing sample was made of naive CD4+ T cells sorted from blood. Documented subset: CD45RA+ positively selected. The TCR originated in a man under 40 in good health. DNA of the CDR3: TGTGCCAGTACCCCGAGAGCGGGAGGAGAAACCGGGGAGCTGTTTTTT. Encoded protein: CASTPRAGGETGELFF.